Included here is one TCR beta chain sequence, with context. The assay was immunoSEQ multiplex PCR, and TCRdb's table has in-frame clones only and misses some. Of 120,000 to 150,000 clones in the sample, 70% to 90% are singletons; the top ten hold about 3%. This record comes from a study of blood T cell repertoires in COVID-19. The V segment lost 5 bases and the J segment 5 bases; nucleotides outside the gene matches: 8. The CDR3 has 14 residues. Germline V lookup: CDR1 MNHEY, CDR2 SVGAGI. The sample consisted of peripheral blood. This TCR was sampled from a woman aged 40 to 50 with active or convalescent COVID-19. The chain couples TRBV6-5 to TRBJ1-1, with 7 bases lining up with TRBD1. CDR3 protein: CASSRQGVRTEAFF. The CDR3 DNA follows: TGTGCCAGCAGTAGACAGGGAGTGAGGACTGAAGCTTTCTTT.